This TCR beta chain was observed in a study of T cell changes during pregnancy in multiple sclerosis. CDR1 and CDR2 from the germline V gene are SGHVS and FNYEAQ. The V end lost 7 bases, the J end lost 13 bases, and 20 bases lay between the germline ends. The CDR3 is made up of 13 amino acids. Sequencing used immunoSEQ multiplex PCR; TCRdb keeps in-frame clones, though not all of them. The top ten clones hold around 4% of a sample with tens of thousands of clones, around 93% of them seen once. The rearrangement joins TRBV7-6 to TRBJ2-1; D might be TRBD1 (6 bases). This receptor was identified in a female donor with multiple sclerosis, enrolled in a pregnancy study. This sample comprised CD8+ T cells from peripheral blood mononuclear cells, obtained in the second trimester of pregnancy. CDR3 residues: CASTTWTDSKQFF. CDR3 nucleotide sequence: TGTGCCAGCACTACATGGACAGATTCCAAACAGTTCTTC.